This passage covers 8 T cell receptor beta chains from one sample sequenced in a study of tumor and adjacent non-tumor tissue in lung cancer. The library came from three nested PCR rounds adapted from ARM-PCR protocols. TCRdb called the multiplex PCR reads again in MiXCR, with one record for every CDR3 protein. Of tens of thousands of distinct CDR3 sequences listed, roughly 57% are singletons. The template was RNA from unsorted bulk tissue. Distant lung tissue was collected more than 3 cm away from the tumor edge. The sequencing sample was made of distant non-tumor lung tissue. The receptors here all came from a man aged 65 to 79 with non-small cell lung cancer.

In this sample, this clonotype turned up a few times. V and J are TRBV2 and TRBJ2-7, with no clear D. There are 11 residues in the CDR3. Germline assignment: CDR1 SNHLY and CDR2 FYNNEI. The V and J ends lost 6 bases and 4 bases respectively, with 7 bases between them. The CDR3 loop is CASRNLYEQYF. The DNA of the CDR3 is TGTGCCAGCAGAAACTTATACGAGCAGTACTTC.

Points on this clonotype: A junction end diverges from the germline sequence, so it may reflect a read error. This chain links TRBV11-3 with TRBJ2-2; D might be TRBD2 (6 bases). Germline-derived CDR1 and CDR2 are SGHNT and YENEEA. The CDR3 length is 13 residues. The CDR3 spells CASSGGNTGDLSF. The CDR3 DNA is TGTGCCAGCAGCGGGGGGAACACCGGGGACCTGTCTTTT.

This clonotype was picked up one time. Mismatch with germline at one junction end may stem from a read error. The V and J genes are TRBV5-6 and TRBJ2-6; D remains unclear. CDR1 is SGHDT, CDR2 YYEEEE, per germline. The CDR3 is made up of 14 amino acids. The CDR3 reads CASSLGAGTNVLTF. CDR3 nucleotide sequence: TGTGCCAGCAGCTTGGGGGCTGGGACCAACGTCCTGACTTTC.

V gene TRBV11-2 combines with J gene TRBJ1-3; possible D gene TRBD1, 5 bases. The CDR3 length is 18 residues. Germline CDR1 is SGHAT and CDR2 is FQNNGV. The V end was cut by 6 bases, the J end by 3 bases, with 24 bases between. This CDR3 is CASSLQAGNALYGNTIYF. The CDR3 region has the DNA TGTGCCAGCAGTTTACAAGCAGGGAATGCCCTCTATGGAAACACCATATATTTT.

With regard to this clonotype: One junction end does not reproduce the germline sequence, and a read error may be involved. The rearrangement uses TRBV6-1 and TRBJ2-1; TRBD2 aligns across 14 bases. The CDR3 runs 17 residues. In germline, CDR1 is MNHNS, CDR2 SASEGT. CDR3 loop: CTSRGLAGVGVVDEQFF. DNA of the CDR3: TGTACCAGCAGGGGACTAGCGGGAGTGGGGGTCGTGGATGAGCAGTTTTTC.

V usage is TRBV28 and J usage is TRBJ2-7, with D perhaps TRBD1 or TRBD2 (6 bases each). V was clipped by 5 bases and J by 5 bases, with 19 bases between them. Germline assignment: CDR1 MDHEN and CDR2 SYDVKM. The CDR3 spans 15 residues. CDR3 in DNA: TGTGCCAGCAGTGGGGCGGGACATGGGAACCACGAGCAGTACTTC. It translates to CASSGAGHGNHEQYF.

This clonotype occurred many times. The chain carries TRBV11-2 and TRBJ2-5, with D perhaps TRBD1 (5 bases). V lost 5 bases, J lost 3 bases, and 10 bases lay in between. CDR1 and CDR2 from the germline V gene are SGHAT and FQNNGV. CDR3 size: 13 residues. The CDR3 region has the DNA TGTGCCAGCAGCAGAGACAGAAAAGAGACCCAGTACTTC. Translated: CASSRDRKETQYF. Together with reference TRBV11-2 and TRBJ2-5, the CDR3 gives the full variable domain: EAGVAQSPRYKIIEKRQSVAFWCNPISGHATLYWYQQILGQGPKLLIQFQNNGVVDDSQLPKDRFSAERLKGVDSTLKIQPAKLEDSAVYLCASSRDRKETQYFGPGTRLLVL.

This clonotype was detected only once. At one end, the junction sequence differs from germline, possibly due to a read error. The V and J genes are TRBV4-1 and TRBJ1-5; 7 nucleotides line up with TRBD1. The length of the CDR3 is 15 residues. CDR1 and CDR2 from the germline V gene are MGHRA and YSYEKL. This chain's CDR3 is CASSQRQGVDQLQHF. CDR3 coding DNA: TGCGCCAGCAGCCAACGACAGGGAGTAGACCAGCTCCAGCATTTT.